The 10 T cell receptor beta chains in this list originate from one sample, sequenced in a study of cytomegalovirus exposure and HLA in healthy donors. PCR amplification relied on 60 Vbeta primers (plus 13 Jbeta primers). Generated by immunoSEQ multiplex PCR, the TCRdb table keeps only in-frame clones and is missing some. Here the sample table reports about 210,000 clones. The sample taken for sequencing was PBMCs. The receptor set was obtained from a woman aged 30 to 39 in good health and CMV-seropositive.

This chain links TRBV28 with TRBJ2-7; D is ambiguous. Germline assignment: CDR1 MDHEN and CDR2 SYDVKM. This CDR3 has 14 amino acids. The V and J ends lost 6 bases and 4 bases respectively, with 16 bases between them. For the CDR3, the DNA is TGTGCCAGCAGGGGTCAGGTACCCAAATACGAGCAGTACTTC. Protein: CASRGQVPKYEQYF. Full variable domain (outside the CDR3, taken from reference TRBV28 and TRBJ2-7): DVKVTQSSRYLVKRTGEKVFLECVQDMDHENMFWYRQDPGLGLRLIYFSYDVKMKEKGDIPEGYSVSREKKERFSLILESASTNQTSMYLCASRGQVPKYEQYFGPGTRLTVT.

The J gene is TRBJ2-1, the V gene TRBV28; TRBD2 is a possible D gene (6 bases). This CDR3 is built from 14 residues. Germline V gives CDR1 MDHEN, CDR2 SYDVKM. Trimming removed 2 bases at V and 5 bases at J, with 10 bases between. The CDR3 loop reads CASSLAGINNEQFF. The CDR3 DNA reads as TGTGCCAGCAGTTTAGCGGGAATAAACAATGAGCAGTTCTTC.

The gene calls are TRBV15 and TRBJ2-6; D may be TRBD1 (6 bases). Trimming removed 4 bases from V and 2 bases from J, with 9 bases in between. The germline gives CDR1 LNHNV, CDR2 YYDKDF (reference sequence). CDR3 length: 15 residues. CDR3 sequence (DNA): TGTGCCACCAGCAACCCAGGGGCTGGGGCCAACGTCCTGACTTTC. Translated: CATSNPGAGANVLTF.

The V and J genes are TRBV19 and TRBJ1-1; unclear D gene. CDR3 length equals 13 residues. Per the germline V gene, CDR1 is LNHDA and CDR2 is SQIVND (reference sequence). V was shortened by 6 bases and J by 7 bases, with 15 bases between the two germline ends. The CDR3 here is CASSTQYLNEAFF. The DNA of the CDR3 is TGTGCCAGTAGCACGCAATACTTGAATGAAGCTTTCTTT.

The chain has TRBV7-8 and TRBJ2-1, with 10 bases that match TRBD1. From germline, CDR1 is SGHVS and CDR2 FQNEAQ. Trimming at V came to 5 bases and at J to 3 bases, leaving 13 bases not matched to a gene. This CDR3 is 18 amino acids long. The chain's CDR3 is CASSQNPGDRGLYNEQFF. In nucleotides, the CDR3 is TGTGCCAGCAGCCAGAACCCCGGGGACAGGGGACTCTACAATGAGCAGTTCTTC.

The gene calls are TRBV28 and TRBJ1-2; D is possibly TRBD1 (6 bases). Trimming cost V 6 bases and J 5 bases, with 16 bases left between them. The CDR3 totals 14 residues. Germline values: CDR1 MDHEN, CDR2 SYDVKM. CDR3 in amino acids: CASSQWTDQYGYTF. The CDR3 DNA reads TGTGCCAGCAGCCAGTGGACAGATCAATATGGCTACACCTTC.

The chain employs TRBV11-2 and TRBJ1-1, with D perhaps matching TRBD1 (6 bases). CDR3 length: 12 amino acids. V was pared by 1 base and J by 11 bases, with 11 bases between. The germline CDR1 and CDR2 sequences are SGHAT and FQNNGV. The CDR3 DNA reads TGTGCCAGCAGCTTAGTAGCAGGGGAGGCTTTCTTT. Amino acids: CASSLVAGEAFF.

The V and J genes are TRBV6-6 and TRBJ2-1; no clear D gene. Germline values: CDR1 MNHNY, CDR2 SVGAGI (reference sequence). Between the trimmed V and J ends, which lost 4 bases and 5 bases, there was a span of 18 bases. The length of the CDR3 is 16 residues. CDR3 sequence (DNA): TGTGCCAGCAGTTTACAAGCTAGTAGCACCCACAATGAGCAGTTCTTC. As protein: CASSLQASSTHNEQFF.

The rearrangement uses TRBV28 and TRBJ1-2; no reliable D call. CDR1 and CDR2 (germline): MDHEN, SYDVKM. Trimming took off 9 bases at V and 6 bases at J, with 11 bases between the two ends. The CDR3 sequence is 11 residues long. This CDR3 reads CASISQNGYTF. The CDR3 coding sequence is TGTGCCAGTATCTCACAGAATGGCTACACCTTC.

The rearrangement uses TRBV7-8 and TRBJ1-4; possible D gene TRBD1, 5 bases. The CDR3 sequence is 15 residues long. Germline assignment: CDR1 SGHVS and CDR2 FQNEAQ. V was pared by 2 bases and J by 8 bases, with 15 bases between. CDR3 sequence (DNA): TGTGCCAGCAGCTTAAGCCCAGGGTGGGGAGAAAAACTGTTTTTT. This sequence encodes CASSLSPGWGEKLFF.